This T cell receptor beta chain derives from a study of beta chain features in type 1 diabetes. The authors took one heparinised blood draw, averaging roughly 100 mL, from each donor. Stem cell-like memory, regulatory, central memory and naive CD4+ cells were sorted via CD45RO/CCR7/CD25/CD127/CD95/CD27. The sequenced template was cDNA made from the entire isolated RNA. Data came from immunoSEQ multiplex PCR; TCRdb stores just in-frame clones and leaves some out. The repertoire has more than 550,000 clones, over 11% of them found once; the top ten carry 0.03% to 0.04%. The ends lost 2 bases at V and 2 bases at J; junction bases unmatched: 8. The CDR3 loop spans 17 amino acids. Germline V CDR1 and CDR2: MGHDK, SYGVNS. This clone appeared a few times. Its target is not known. Points from the study as a whole: Type 1 diabetes patients had moderately but significantly shorter TCRB CDR3s in all four CD4+ subsets.

The source is a man younger than 35 with type 1 diabetes. Sequenced material: naive CD4+ T cells from blood. This chain joins TRBV25-1 and TRBJ2-2, with 7 bases aligning to TRBD1. CDR3 DNA sequence: TGTGCCAGCAGTGAACAGAGGGACAGCTTAAACACCGGGGAGCTGTTTTTT. Its protein product is CASSEQRDSLNTGELFF.